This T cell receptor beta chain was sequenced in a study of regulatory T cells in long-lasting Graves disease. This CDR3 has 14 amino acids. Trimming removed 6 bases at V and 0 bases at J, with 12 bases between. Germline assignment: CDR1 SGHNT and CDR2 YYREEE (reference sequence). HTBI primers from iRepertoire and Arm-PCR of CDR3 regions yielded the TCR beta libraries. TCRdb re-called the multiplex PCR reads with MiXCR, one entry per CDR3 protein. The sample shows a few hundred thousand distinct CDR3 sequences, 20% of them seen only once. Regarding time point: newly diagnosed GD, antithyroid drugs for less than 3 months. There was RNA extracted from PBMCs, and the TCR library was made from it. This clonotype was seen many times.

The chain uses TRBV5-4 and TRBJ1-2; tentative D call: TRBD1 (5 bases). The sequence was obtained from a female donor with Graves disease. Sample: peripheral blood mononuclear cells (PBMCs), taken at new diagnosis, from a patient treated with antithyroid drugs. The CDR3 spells CASTQGLTNYGYTF. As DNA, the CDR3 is TGTGCCAGCACCCAGGGATTGACTAACTATGGCTACACCTTC.